Listed below are T cell receptor beta chains from one sample, sequenced in a study of radiation and T cells in renal cell carcinoma. This table comes from immunoSEQ multiplex PCR, and its TCRdb copy is limited to in-frame clones, with some not included. The table records roughly 130,000 clones, about 88% of them present only once. This material consisted of blood, taken from a patient whose treatment included radiotherapy and nephrectomy. These receptors were taken from a woman aged 50 to 60 with renal cell carcinoma. CDR3s include the opening cysteine and the closing phenylalanine or tryptophan.

J gene,V gene,CDR3 protein
TRBJ2-2,TRBV9,CASSVAGGLGTGELFF
TRBJ1-3,TRBV7-9,CASSSFFQGGPLAGNTIYF
TRBJ1-1,TRBV14,CASSQVFFRYTEAFF
TRBJ1-2,TRBV5-1,CASSMGADYGYTF
TRBJ1-1,TRBV6-1,CASSREEGATEAFF
TRBJ2-5,TRBV5-1,CASSLEGGGARETQYF
TRBJ2-7,TRBV7-2,CASSLQGGTGNYEQYF
TRBJ2-3,TRBV11-2,CASSFSLGTDTQYF
TRBJ1-2,TRBV4-2,CASSQERQLNEGYTF
TRBJ2-7,TRBV13,CASSLGYEQYF
TRBJ1-3,TRBV7-9,CASSPSGSGNTIYF
TRBJ2-3,TRBV6-5,CASSLAGAFTDTQYF
TRBJ1-1,TRBV5-4,CASRATGETTEAFF
TRBJ1-1,TRBV28,CASPSSRVMDTEAFF
TRBJ1-1,TRBV19,CASSMDSSMNTEAFF
TRBJ2-7,TRBV2,CASRGLAGGNEQYF
TRBJ1-3,TRBV7-8,CASSSRTPGAGNTIYF
TRBJ2-1,TRBV19,CASTPLGYSYNEQFF
TRBJ2-1,TRBV20-1,CSAFERVEQFF
TRBJ2-3,TRBV7-2,CAGRRKTTSTDTQYF
TRBJ2-5,TRBV5-1,CASSLTGHQETQYF
TRBJ2-3,TRBV7-2,CASSLELAGGLSTDTQYF
TRBJ1-4,TRBV28,CASTPGSNYEKLFF
TRBJ1-1,TRBV5-6,CASSEQGWDEAFF
TRBJ1-1,TRBV14,CASSRRWNTEAFF
TRBJ1-2,TRBV2,CASAQQGTWDGYTF
TRBJ1-1,TRBV18,CASSPYAGENTEAFF
TRBJ1-2,TRBV6-4,CASELKGPIYGYTF
TRBJ2-6,TRBV15,CATSGGDWTGMSSGANVLTF
TRBJ2-7,TRBV19,CASSTSRDNEQYF
TRBJ1-1,TRBV4-1,CASSQVNRGPNTEAFF
TRBJ1-2,TRBV10-2,CASSESGGHYGYTF
TRBJ2-5,TRBV4-3,CASSQGLAGVETQYF
TRBJ1-1,TRBV9,CASSPRLDTEAFF
TRBJ2-7,TRBV9,CASSPRTGPDEQYF
TRBJ1-1,TRBV2,CASSGNSLKAFF
TRBJ2-7,TRBV2,CASRARVLSEQYF
TRBJ2-1,TRBV4-1,CASSQEVVYNEQFF
TRBJ2-6,TRBV4-3,CASSQYETGLGANVLTF
TRBJ2-7,TRBV15,CATSTGRGPPPYEQYF
TRBJ2-4,TRBV20-1,CSADRRNIQYF